What follows are 20 T cell receptor beta chains derived from one specimen sequenced in a study of shared clonotypes between healthy human individuals. Method: immunoSEQ multiplex PCR; TCRdb's copy keeps in-frame clones and lacks some. In the table there are 560,000 or so clones, approximately 96% of which are singletons. CD8 cells regarded as naive lacked CD45RO, were positively chosen for CCR7, and omitted terminally differentiated effector memory CD45RA+ cells. Sequenced input: naive CD8+ T cells sorted from blood. The receptors were gathered from a woman under 40 in good health.

The chain uses TRBV27 and TRBJ2-5, with D hard to call. Germline V lookup: CDR1 MNHEY, CDR2 SMNVEV (reference sequence). The V end lost 6 bases, the J end lost 2 bases, and 13 bases lay between the germline ends. This CDR3 is 14 amino acids long. The CDR3 here is CASSPIAGQETQYF. The CDR3 nucleotides are TGTGCCAGCAGCCCAATCGCTGGGCAAGAGACCCAGTACTTC.

V and J are TRBV9 and TRBJ2-5; TRBD2 aligns across 9 bases. Germline values: CDR1 SGDLS, CDR2 YYNGEE. V trimming: 0 bases; J trimming: 5 bases; junction bases outside the gene matches: 11. The CDR3 covers 17 residues. The CDR3 DNA follows: TGTGCCAGCAGCGTAGCGAGTAGCGGGAGAGGGGGGGAGACCCAGTACTTC. This translates into CASSVASSGRGGETQYF.

A few counts support this clone. The V and J genes are TRBV4-2 and TRBJ1-5, with a possible D match to TRBD1 (6 bases). From germline, CDR1 is LGHNA and CDR2 YNFKEQ. The CDR3 loop spans 17 amino acids. V was pared by 3 bases and J by 0 bases, with 15 bases between. The CDR3 nucleotides are TGTGCCAGCAGCCATACCCGGGGGGCAAATAGCAATCAGCCCCAGCATTTT. This gives the protein CASSHTRGANSNQPQHF.

This clone came up once. V usage is TRBV7-9 and J usage is TRBJ2-5, with a tentative D call TRBD2 (6 bases). Germline V lookup: CDR1 SEHNR, CDR2 FQNEAQ (reference sequence). V lost 8 bases and J 4 bases, leaving 8 bases between the germline ends. The CDR3 length is 11 residues. The CDR3 is CASRGIETQYF. CDR3 DNA sequence: TGTGCCAGCCGGGGGATAGAGACCCAGTACTTC. The full variable domain, completed using reference TRBV7-9 and TRBJ2-5, is DTGVSQNPRHKITKRGQNVTFRCDPISEHNRLYWYRQTLGQGPEFLTYFQNEAQLEKSRLLSDRFSAERPKGSFSTLEIQRTEQGDSAMYLCASRGIETQYFGPGTRLLVL.

CDR3 residues: CASSRDNKNIQYF. Written as DNA, the CDR3 is TGTGCCAGCAGCCGAGACAACAAAAACATTCAGTACTTC. This sequence joins TRBV13 and TRBJ2-4, with no clear D. V was shortened by 5 bases and J by 3 bases, with 8 bases between the two germline ends. The CDR3 consists of 13 residues. Germline CDR1 is PRHDT and CDR2 is FYEKMQ (reference sequence).

This sequence joins TRBV4-1 and TRBJ2-7; TRBD1 agrees at 7 bases. The germline V gene has CDR1 MGHRA and CDR2 YSYEKL. CDR3 length equals 16 residues. The trim removed 0 bases at V and 3 bases at J, leaving 8 bases unmatched. CDR3 nucleotides: TGCGCCAGCAGCCAAGATAATACAGGGGCCAGCTACGAGCAGTACTTC. This translates into CASSQDNTGASYEQYF.

A single count supports this clone. V and J are TRBV28 and TRBJ1-1, with D tentatively TRBD1 (5 bases). The CDR3 extends over 15 amino acids. CDR1 and CDR2 from the germline V gene are MDHEN and SYDVKM. The V end was cut by 6 bases, the J end by 1 base, with 15 bases between. CDR3 protein: CASSPPGTENTEAFF. For the CDR3, the DNA is TGTGCCAGCAGCCCGCCCGGGACGGAGAACACTGAAGCTTTCTTT.

The chain carries TRBV28 and TRBJ1-2; TRBD1 aligns across 8 bases. Germline V gives CDR1 MDHEN, CDR2 SYDVKM. J lost 1 base, V lost 3 bases, and 10 bases had no gene match. The CDR3 is made up of 17 amino acids. For the CDR3, the DNA is TGTGCCAGCAGTTTCGATACAGGGGGTCTTTATAACTATGGCTACACCTTC. Translating gives CASSFDTGGLYNYGYTF.

V and J are TRBV4-2 and TRBJ2-7, with D tentatively TRBD2 (6 bases). V shed 3 bases and J shed 0 bases, with 12 bases lying between them. This CDR3 is 15 amino acids long. CDR1 is LGHNA, CDR2 YNFKEQ, per germline. In DNA form, the CDR3 reads TGTGCCAGCAGCCAGGACTACTTGAGCTCCTACGAGCAGTACTTC. Encoded protein: CASSQDYLSSYEQYF.

The chain has TRBV29-1 and TRBJ2-5, with 9 bases that match TRBD1. The J call could be wrong; TRBJ2-7 is a better fit for the DNA end. CDR1 is SQVTM, CDR2 ANQGSEA, per germline. There are 14 residues in the CDR3. CDR3 amino acids: CSALGTGYSYEQYF. In DNA form, the CDR3 reads TGCAGCGCTCTAGGGACAGGGTACTCCTACGAGCAGTACTTC.

The chain uses TRBV19 and TRBJ1-1, with unresolved D. This CDR3 has 11 residues. In germline, CDR1 is LNHDA, CDR2 SQIVND (reference sequence). V was cut by 5 bases and J by 8 bases, with 9 bases left in between. CDR3 DNA sequence: TGTGCCAGTAGTGTGGGCAGGGAAGCTTTCTTT. It encodes CASSVGREAFF.

The V and J genes are TRBV7-2 and TRBJ2-7; perhaps TRBD2 as D (6 bases). CDR3 length: 14 amino acids. CDR1 is SGHTA and CDR2 is FQGNSA in the germline V gene. V was shortened by 5 bases and J by 4 bases, with 15 bases between the two germline ends. The CDR3 DNA reads as TGTGCCAGCAGCGTAACCGGGAGACCATACGAGCAGTACTTC. It specifies CASSVTGRPYEQYF.

The V call is TRBV27, the J call TRBJ2-1; 16 bases map to TRBD2. Unmatched junction bases numbered 10, after V lost 8 bases and J lost 9 bases. Germline assignment: CDR1 MNHEY and CDR2 SMNVEV (reference sequence). This CDR3 region has 16 residues. The CDR3 loop reads CASAWGLAGGPAEQFF. The CDR3 DNA sequence: TGTGCCAGCGCATGGGGACTAGCGGGAGGGCCGGCTGAGCAGTTCTTC.

This clone came up once. This chain joins TRBV19 and TRBJ2-3, with 9 bases aligning to TRBD2. This CDR3 has 15 residues. The junction had 9 bases not matched to a gene; V was cut back by 7 bases and J by 4 bases. From germline, CDR1 is LNHDA and CDR2 SQIVND (reference sequence). The CDR3 DNA follows: TGTGCCAGTAAAAGTGGGACTAGCAGATCAGATACGCAGTATTTT. It is translated as CASKSGTSRSDTQYF.

The chain recombines TRBV28 with TRBJ2-1; D gene unclear. V was clipped by 2 bases and J by 7 bases, with 12 bases between them. CDR3 length: 14 residues. CDR1 MDHEN and CDR2 SYDVKM come from the germline V gene. CDR3 sequence: CASSLRLVANEQFF. The CDR3 DNA reads as TGTGCCAGCAGTTTAAGGTTGGTGGCAAATGAGCAGTTCTTC.

The chain combines TRBV6-1 with TRBJ2-3; D is unresolved. The CDR3 extends over 11 amino acids. Germline V gene lookup returns CDR1 MNHNS and CDR2 SASEGT. V shed 11 bases and J shed 5 bases, with 11 bases lying between them. CDR3 in DNA: TGTGCCGGCCGGCGTGGAGATACGCAGTATTTT. Amino acids: CAGRRGDTQYF.

V gene TRBV30 combines with J gene TRBJ1-2, with a possible D match to TRBD1 (5 bases). The CDR3 is 15 residues long. CDR1 and CDR2 from the germline V gene are GTSNPN and SVGIG (reference sequence). Trimming took 0 bases from V and 3 from J, leaving 14 bases between them. CDR3 in DNA: TGTGCCTGGAGTGTCCCCCGGCAGGGAGACTATGGCTACACCTTC. Protein sequence: CAWSVPRQGDYGYTF.

The chain joins TRBV5-1 to TRBJ2-1, with 12 bases fitting TRBD1. The V gene end was trimmed by 4 bases and the J gene end by 10 bases; junction bases not matched to a gene: 21. CDR1 is SGHRS, CDR2 YFSETQ, per germline. This CDR3 is 19 amino acids long. CDR3 protein: CASSQPGQGASRRGPEQFF. For the CDR3, the DNA is TGCGCCAGCAGCCAGCCGGGACAGGGGGCCAGTAGACGGGGCCCAGAGCAGTTCTTC.

To note about this clone: Distinct nucleotide sequences in the sample also encode this CDR3. The rearrangement uses TRBV28 and TRBJ1-2, with TRBD1 as a possible D gene (6 bases). The ends were cut back, 3 bases at V and 4 bases at J, with 9 bases in the middle. The CDR3 totals 13 residues. Per germline, CDR1 MDHEN and CDR2 SYDVKM. The CDR3 DNA sequence: TGTGCCAGCAGTTTCAGGGGCCCCTATGGCTACACCTTC. The encoded protein is CASSFRGPYGYTF.

The rearrangement links TRBV7-2 to TRBJ1-3, with TRBD1 identical over 9 bases. After removal of 5 bases from V and 1 base from J, the junction contained 12 bases not matched to a gene. The CDR3 consists of 18 residues. Germline V gene sequence: CDR1 SGHTA, CDR2 FQGNSA. CDR3 residues: CASSAQPGTGSSGNTIYF. The CDR3 bases are TGTGCCAGCAGCGCCCAACCCGGGACAGGGTCATCTGGAAACACCATATATTTT.